One and the same sample provided the 17 T cell receptor beta chains below, sequenced in a study of regulatory T cells in long-lasting Graves disease. As for time point: newly diagnosed GD, antithyroid drugs for less than 3 months. The TCR library was prepared using RNA isolated from PBMCs. TCR beta libraries were built with iRepertoire HTBI primers and Arm-PCR of CDR3 regions. TCRdb processed the multiplex PCR reads anew with MiXCR; each CDR3 protein has one entry. Altogether more than 450,000 distinct CDR3 sequences are present, around 11% being singletons, with the ten largest covering roughly 8.2%. These data were also reused for a study on T cells in Graves' hyperthyroidism and ophthalmopathy.

Here the sequenced sample was peripheral blood mononuclear cells (PBMCs), taken at new diagnosis, from a patient treated with antithyroid drugs. The source of these receptors is a young woman with Graves disease.

About this clonotype itself: Just one base apart from a much larger clone, this may be a read error. The chain recombines TRBV18 with TRBJ1-1; D gene unclear. Germline-derived CDR1 and CDR2 are KGHSH and LQKENI. The CDR3 consists of 13 residues. In DNA form, the CDR3 reads TGTGCCAGCTCACCATCGGGGATCACTGAAGCTTCCTTT. It codes for CASSPSGITEASF.

V gene TRBV7-9 combines with J gene TRBJ2-5; D is undetermined. The CDR3 spans 11 residues. Germline V lookup: CDR1 SEHNR, CDR2 FQNEAQ (reference sequence). V lost 5 bases and J 5 bases, leaving 6 bases between the germline ends. The CDR3 protein is CASSHVETQYF. Written as DNA, the CDR3 is TGTGCCAGCAGCCACGTGGAGACCCAGTACTTC.

This clonotype was detected only a few times. The genes are TRBV6-4 and TRBJ2-3; the D gene is possibly TRBD2 (6 bases). Trimming removed 0 bases at V and 1 base at J, with 8 bases between. Germline CDR1 MRHNA, CDR2 SNTAGT. There are 15 residues in the CDR3. CDR3 amino acids: CASSDSEGGTDTQYF. The CDR3 nucleotides are TGTGCCAGCAGTGACTCGGAGGGTGGCACAGATACGCAGTATTTT.

This chain joins TRBV7-9 and TRBJ1-1, with unresolved D. From germline, CDR1 is SEHNR and CDR2 FQNEAQ (reference sequence). The CDR3 extends over 15 amino acids. Trimming removed 3 bases at V and 1 base at J, with 12 bases between. The CDR3 DNA reads TGTGCCAGCAGCTTGGGGTTGTACGGGAACACTGAAGCTTTCTTT. It yields the protein CASSLGLYGNTEAFF.

This clonotype was seen a few times. Given a far larger clone just one base away, this is likely a sequencing read error. The J gene is TRBJ2-7, the V gene TRBV27, with D perhaps TRBD2 (5 bases). The CDR3 runs to 15 residues. V lost 4 bases and J lost 7, with 20 bases in between. Germline CDR1 and CDR2: MNHEY and SMNVEV (reference sequence). The CDR3 is CASSYLRANDNEQYF. CDR3 DNA: TGTGCCAGCAGTTATTTGCGGGCAAACGACAATGAGCAGTACTTC.

Concerning this clonotype: This may come from a read error, since a much larger clone is one base off. The CDR3 coding sequence is TGTGCCAGCAGCGCCGGCGGTAGCTCCTACGATGAGCAGTTCTTC. Translating it yields CASSAGGSSYDEQFF. This sequence joins TRBV11-2 and TRBJ2-1; D unresolved. From germline, CDR1 is SGHAT and CDR2 FQNNGV. CDR3 length: 15 amino acids.

This clonotype has at least ten counts. J is TRBJ1-1 and V is TRBV11-2, with 7 bases identical to TRBD1. CDR3 size: 18 residues. Germline V lookup: CDR1 SGHAT, CDR2 FQNNGV. V trimming: 2 bases; J trimming: 0 bases; junction bases outside the gene matches: 12. The CDR3 DNA reads as TGTGCCAGCAGCTTATCCCCACAGGGGCGAGGAATGAACACTGAAGCTTTCTTT. Its translation: CASSLSPQGRGMNTEAFF.

This clonotype has ten or more counts. This chain joins TRBV5-1 and TRBJ2-3, with a possible D match to TRBD1 (5 bases). In germline, CDR1 is SGHRS, CDR2 YFSETQ. This CDR3 has 14 amino acids. V was clipped by 7 bases and J by 2 bases, with 14 bases between them. In DNA, the CDR3 is TGCGCCAGCGGTCAGAGACAGATCACAGATACGCAGTATTTT. It specifies CASGQRQITDTQYF.

This clonotype was seen many times. V and J are TRBV30 and TRBJ1-5; weak D call: TRBD1 (5 bases). In germline, CDR1 is GTSNPN, CDR2 SVGIG (reference sequence). The V and J ends lost 2 bases and 5 bases respectively, with 7 bases between them. The CDR3 totals 12 residues. The CDR3 is CAWSLGDQPQHF. For the CDR3, the DNA is TGTGCCTGGAGTTTGGGGGATCAGCCCCAGCATTTT. Drawing the rest from reference TRBV30 and TRBJ1-5, the complete variable domain is SQTIHQWPATLVQPVGSPLSLECTVEGTSNPNLYWYRQAAGRGLQLLFYSVGIGQISSEVPQNLSASRPQDRQFILSSKKLLLSDSGFYLCAWSLGDQPQHFGDGTRLSIL.

Concerning this clonotype itself: This likely traces to a read error, being one base from a far larger clone. This sequence joins TRBV5-5 and TRBJ2-1; possible D gene TRBD2, 5 bases. From germline, CDR1 is SGHKS and CDR2 YYEKEE (reference sequence). The CDR3 length is 15 residues. The CDR3 DNA sequence: TGTGGCAGCAGCTTAGTCGGGAACAGAGGCGATGAGCAGTTCTTC. It yields the protein CGSSLVGNRGDEQFF.

Ten or more counts support this clonotype. CDR3: CATSDRAWGGYTF. The CDR3, as DNA: TGTGCCACCAGTGACCGCGCCTGGGGCGGCTACACCTTC. This chain joins TRBV24-1 and TRBJ1-2; D is perhaps TRBD1 (5 bases). With 4 bases removed from V and 8 bases from J, the gap between germline ends came to 13 bases. In germline, CDR1 is KGHDR, CDR2 SFDVKD. The CDR3 runs to 13 residues.

Comments on this clonotype: This clone may be a read error of a much larger clone one base away. The J gene is TRBJ2-7, the V gene TRBV2, with 12 nucleotides matching TRBD2. The CDR3 has 14 residues. J gave up 2 bases and V 6 bases, and 2 bases lay outside the gene matches. Germline CDR1 is SNHLY and CDR2 is FYNNEI. CDR3 amino acids: CASRWTSGTYEQYF. The CDR3 DNA is TGTGCCAGCAGATGGACTAGCGGGACCTACGAGCAGTACTTC.

This clonotype was detected only a few times. At one end the junction does not follow the germline gene, possibly because of a read error. This chain connects TRBV5-1 to TRBJ1-2; a possible D gene is TRBD1 (6 bases). Germline V CDR1 and CDR2: SGHRS, YFSETQ. The CDR3 extends over 13 amino acids. The CDR3 nucleotides are TGTGCCAGCAGCTTAGGGTCAGGGGATGGCTACACCTTC. It codes for CASSLGSGDGYTF.

Regarding this clonotype: A clone one base away is much larger, so this may be a read error. Here the CDR3 omits its conserved ending phenylalanine or tryptophan, so a read error is the likely source. The rearrangement uses TRBV6-2 or TRBV6-3 and TRBJ2-1, with D possibly being TRBD2 (5 bases). The V gene lost 5 bases and the J gene lost 7 bases, with 15 bases spanning the gap. From germline, CDR1 is MNHEY and CDR2 SVGEGT. The length of the CDR3 is 14 residues. The chain's CDR3 is CASSNGLLRNEQFS. The CDR3 coding sequence is TGTGCCAGCAGTAACGGACTCCTAAGAAATGAGCAGTTCTCC.

The table lists this clonotype with many counts. This chain uses TRBV20-1 with TRBJ1-1; maybe TRBD1 (6 bases). There are 13 residues in the CDR3. Trimming stripped 5 bases from V and 0 bases from J, with 10 bases between. Germline V gene data show CDR1 as DFQATT and CDR2 as SNEGSKA (reference sequence). The CDR3 DNA reads as TGCAGTGCTCCGAGGGGGGTGAACACTGAAGCTTTCTTT. Its translation: CSAPRGVNTEAFF.

The chain uses TRBV27 and TRBJ2-7; the match to TRBD1 covers 11 bases. The V gene's germline CDR1 is MNHEY and CDR2 SMNVEV (reference sequence). This CDR3 has 15 residues. V lost 6 bases to trimming and J lost 3 bases; unmatched junction nucleotides: 7. The CDR3 coding sequence is TGTGCCAGCAGCCCAATCGGGACAGGGGGCTACGAGCAGTACTTC. It is translated as CASSPIGTGGYEQYF.

The sample holds a few counts of this clonotype. This rearrangement joins TRBV7-3 to TRBJ2-1; D gene ambiguous. The V gene's germline CDR1 is SGHTA and CDR2 FQGTGA. V lost 5 bases and J 5 bases, leaving 16 bases between the germline ends. This CDR3 has 15 amino acids. The CDR3 loop reads CASSNLVGEDNEQFF. In nucleotides, the CDR3 is TGTGCCAGCAGCAATTTAGTGGGTGAGGACAATGAGCAGTTCTTC.